This TCR beta chain was sequenced during a study of CD8 T cells in Susac syndrome. Random hexamers were used to reverse transcribe an amount of roughly 0.5 to 1 ug RNA. Across 54 Vbeta and 13 Jbeta, immunoSEQ multiplex PCR amplified TCR beta CDR3. Via MiXCR, TCRdb re-called the immunoSEQ multiplex PCR reads, giving one row per CDR3 protein. In the table there are approximately 120,000 distinct CDR3 sequences, around 94% of which are singletons. This clonotype was detected once. Sequenced: CD8+ T cells from PBMCs. This TCR derives from a human donor with Susac syndrome.

The CDR3 here is CASSTQRGGPLNEQFF. The CDR3 region has the DNA TGTGCCAGCAGCACGCAGCGGGGGGGCCCCCTCAATGAGCAGTTCTTC. The chain joins TRBV7-9 to TRBJ2-1; 10 positions match TRBD2. The V segment lost 5 bases and the J segment 6 bases; nucleotides outside the gene matches: 10. Looked up from germline, CDR1 is SEHNR and CDR2 is FQNEAQ (reference sequence). This CDR3 has 16 residues.